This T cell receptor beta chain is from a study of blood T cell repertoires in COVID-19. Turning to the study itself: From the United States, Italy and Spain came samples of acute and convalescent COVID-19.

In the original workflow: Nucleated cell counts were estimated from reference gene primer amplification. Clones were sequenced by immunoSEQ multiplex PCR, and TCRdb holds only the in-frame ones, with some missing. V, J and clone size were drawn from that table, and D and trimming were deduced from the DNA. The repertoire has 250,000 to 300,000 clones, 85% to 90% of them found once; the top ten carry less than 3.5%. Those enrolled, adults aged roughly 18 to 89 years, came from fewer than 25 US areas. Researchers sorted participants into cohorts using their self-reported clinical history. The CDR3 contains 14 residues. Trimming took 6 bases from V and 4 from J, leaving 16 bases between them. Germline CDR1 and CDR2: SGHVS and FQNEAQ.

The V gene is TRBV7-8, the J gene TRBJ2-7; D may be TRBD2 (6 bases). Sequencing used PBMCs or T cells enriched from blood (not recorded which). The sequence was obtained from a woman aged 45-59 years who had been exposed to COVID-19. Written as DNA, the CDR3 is TGTGCCAGCAGTGATGGCCGGGGGACGTACGAGCAGTACTTC. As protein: CASSDGRGTYEQYF.